This is a list of T cell receptor beta chains from one sample in a study of shared clonotypes between healthy human individuals. Repertoires were generated with immunoSEQ multiplex PCR, while TCRdb's copy carries only in-frame clones and drops some. The data contain about 2.4 million clones, approximately 92% of them singletons. Specimen: naive CD4+ T cells sorted from blood. Receptors originate from a young man in good health. Both conserved end residues are part of each CDR3. Each record gives: V gene, J gene, clone size, D gene, CDR3 DNA, CDR3 protein. D genes are given only for firm matches. Clone size is given for some rows only: seen once, a few or many times, or a class if the clone is expanded.

v_gene: TRBV5-8; j_gene: TRBJ1-5; abundance: .; d_gene: TRBD1; CDR3nt: TGTGCCAGCAGTTATGACAGGGGCAATCAGCCCCAGCATTTT; CDR3aa: CASSYDRGNQPQHF
v_gene: TRBV5-1; j_gene: TRBJ2-1; abundance: once; d_gene: TRBD1; CDR3nt: TGCGCCAGCAGCTGGACAGGCAGCAATGAGCAGTTCTTC; CDR3aa: CASSWTGSNEQFF
v_gene: TRBV6-1; j_gene: TRBJ2-4; abundance: .; d_gene: .; CDR3nt: TGTGCCAGCAGTGAAGCGATACAGCCCTACAAAAACATTCAGTACTTC; CDR3aa: CASSEAIQPYKNIQYF
v_gene: TRBV10-3; j_gene: TRBJ1-2; abundance: .; d_gene: .; CDR3nt: TGTGCCATCAGCTCGTTCTATGGCTACACCTTC; CDR3aa: CAISSFYGYTF
v_gene: TRBV6-1; j_gene: TRBJ2-7; abundance: .; d_gene: .; CDR3nt: TGTGCCAGCAGTGAGCTAGCGCGCTACGAGCAGTACTTC; CDR3aa: CASSELARYEQYF
v_gene: TRBV6-1; j_gene: TRBJ2-1; abundance: .; d_gene: .; CDR3nt: TGTGCCAGCAGTGAAGCCAGGGCGGGGGCGGATGAGCAGTTCTTC; CDR3aa: CASSEARAGADEQFF
v_gene: TRBV6-1; j_gene: TRBJ2-5; abundance: .; d_gene: .; CDR3nt: TGTGCCAGCTCGAGGGCAGTGAGGATGGAGACCCAGTACTTC; CDR3aa: CASSRAVRMETQYF
v_gene: TRBV28; j_gene: TRBJ1-6; abundance: .; d_gene: .; CDR3nt: TGTGCCAGCAGTTTGCAGGGATGGGATTCACCCCTCCACTTT; CDR3aa: CASSLQGWDSPLHF
v_gene: TRBV5-1; j_gene: TRBJ2-2; abundance: .; d_gene: .; CDR3nt: TGCGCCAGCAGCTTGGGCGGTTCGAACACCGGGGAGCTGTTTTTT; CDR3aa: CASSLGGSNTGELFF
v_gene: TRBV19; j_gene: TRBJ2-3; abundance: .; d_gene: .; CDR3nt: TGTGCCAGTAGTATAGGTAGCACAGATACGCAGTATTTT; CDR3aa: CASSIGSTDTQYF
v_gene: TRBV6-1; j_gene: TRBJ1-2; abundance: .; d_gene: TRBD1; CDR3nt: TGTGCCAGCAGTGAAACAGGGGTGTGGGCCTATGGCTACACCTTC; CDR3aa: CASSETGVWAYGYTF
v_gene: TRBV2; j_gene: TRBJ2-2; abundance: .; d_gene: .; CDR3nt: TGTGCCAGCAGGGGCTGGGCCGGGGAGCTGTTTTTT; CDR3aa: CASRGWAGELFF
v_gene: TRBV29-1; j_gene: TRBJ1-1; abundance: .; d_gene: TRBD1; CDR3nt: TGCAGCGTTTCCAACAGGGGACTCGAGACTGAAGCTTTCTTT; CDR3aa: CSVSNRGLETEAFF
v_gene: TRBV4-3; j_gene: TRBJ2-2; abundance: .; d_gene: TRBD2; CDR3nt: TGCGCCAGCAGCCCCCCGGGACTAGGCACCGGGGAGCTGTTTTTT; CDR3aa: CASSPPGLGTGELFF
v_gene: TRBV9; j_gene: TRBJ2-5; abundance: .; d_gene: .; CDR3nt: TGTGCCAGCAGCGTAGAGGTAGGGGGGACCCAGTACTTC; CDR3aa: CASSVEVGGTQYF
v_gene: TRBV10-2; j_gene: TRBJ2-1; abundance: .; d_gene: TRBD2; CDR3nt: TGCGCCAGCCGATTACTAGCGGGGAGTTACAATGAGCAGTTCTTC; CDR3aa: CASRLLAGSYNEQFF
v_gene: TRBV18; j_gene: TRBJ2-1; abundance: .; d_gene: .; CDR3nt: TGTGCCAGCTCACGGGTATCTAGCGCGTACAATGAGCAGTTCTTC; CDR3aa: CASSRVSSAYNEQFF
v_gene: TRBV6-4; j_gene: TRBJ1-1; abundance: .; d_gene: .; CDR3nt: TGTGCCAGCAGCCAGGAACTTTTGACTGAAGCTTTCTTT; CDR3aa: CASSQELLTEAFF
v_gene: TRBV30; j_gene: TRBJ2-5; abundance: .; d_gene: TRBD1; CDR3nt: TGTGCCTGGAGTGTGGGACAGGGGGCGGGAGAAGAGACCCAGTACTTC; CDR3aa: CAWSVGQGAGEETQYF
v_gene: TRBV19; j_gene: TRBJ1-6; abundance: once; d_gene: TRBD1; CDR3nt: TGTGCCAGTAGTATGGTCCGGACAGGGAAAAATAATTCACCCCTCCACTTT; CDR3aa: CASSMVRTGKNNSPLHF
v_gene: TRBV5-1; j_gene: TRBJ2-2; abundance: .; d_gene: TRBD1; CDR3nt: TGCGCCAGCAGCACCGGACAGGGCGGGACCGGGGAGCTGTTTTTT; CDR3aa: CASSTGQGGTGELFF
v_gene: TRBV10-1; j_gene: TRBJ1-6; abundance: .; d_gene: .; CDR3nt: TGCGCCAGCAGCACCGGGACGGTGAATTCACCCCTCCACTTT; CDR3aa: CASSTGTVNSPLHF
v_gene: TRBV11-2; j_gene: TRBJ2-7; abundance: once; d_gene: .; CDR3nt: TGTGCCAGCAGCCCAATCCCGGGAAGCTCCTACGAGCAGTACTTC; CDR3aa: CASSPIPGSSYEQYF
v_gene: TRBV6-5; j_gene: TRBJ1-6; abundance: .; d_gene: .; CDR3nt: TGTGCCAGCAGTCGAGCGGCGGTTTCTTCACCCCTCCACTTT; CDR3aa: CASSRAAVSSPLHF
v_gene: TRBV5-6; j_gene: TRBJ1-5; abundance: .; d_gene: .; CDR3nt: TGTGCCAGCAGCTTGGGCACGCTGGGGGCTAGCAATCAGCCCCAGCATTTT; CDR3aa: CASSLGTLGASNQPQHF
v_gene: TRBV7-7; j_gene: TRBJ2-3; abundance: .; d_gene: .; CDR3nt: TGTGCTAGCAGCCCAGGGGGGAACACAGATACGCAGTATTTT; CDR3aa: CASSPGGNTDTQYF
v_gene: TRBV6-1; j_gene: TRBJ2-6; abundance: .; d_gene: .; CDR3nt: TGTGCCAGCACCCATCCGCCGGGTGGGGCCAACGTCCTGACTTTC; CDR3aa: CASTHPPGGANVLTF
v_gene: TRBV21-1; j_gene: TRBJ2-5; abundance: .; d_gene: .; CDR3nt: TGTGCCAGCAGCTGGGTACGGGAGGTGGAGACCCAGTACTTC; CDR3aa: CASSWVREVETQYF
v_gene: TRBV30; j_gene: TRBJ2-1; abundance: .; d_gene: .; CDR3nt: TGTGCCTGGAGAATTAACATGGGCATTTACAATGAGCAGTTCTTC; CDR3aa: CAWRINMGIYNEQFF
v_gene: TRBV10-3; j_gene: TRBJ2-3; abundance: .; d_gene: .; CDR3nt: TGTGCCATCAGGGCGATTAGCACAGATACGCAGTATTTT; CDR3aa: CAIRAISTDTQYF
v_gene: TRBV4-1; j_gene: TRBJ1-6; abundance: .; d_gene: .; CDR3nt: TGCGCCAGCAGCCAAGATATTGACTCGGCCTATAATTCACCCCTCCACTTT; CDR3aa: CASSQDIDSAYNSPLHF
v_gene: TRBV23-1; j_gene: TRBJ1-1; abundance: .; d_gene: .; CDR3nt: TGCGCCAGCAGCATCCTCCTAAAACGGGGAATCGCTGAAGCTTTCTTT; CDR3aa: CASSILLKRGIAEAFF
v_gene: TRBV27; j_gene: TRBJ2-7; abundance: .; d_gene: TRBD1; CDR3nt: TGTGCCAGCAGTTTCTATCCCCCGGGACAGGGGGCGGCCGAGCAGTACTTC; CDR3aa: CASSFYPPGQGAAEQYF
v_gene: TRBV6-6; j_gene: TRBJ1-1; abundance: .; d_gene: .; CDR3nt: TGTGCCAGCAGCCCCCGGACAGCCAACACTGAAGCTTTCTTT; CDR3aa: CASSPRTANTEAFF
v_gene: TRBV30; j_gene: TRBJ2-1; abundance: .; d_gene: TRBD2; CDR3nt: TGTGCCTGGAGTGCGACTAGCTTATACAATGAGCAGTTCTTC; CDR3aa: CAWSATSLYNEQFF
v_gene: TRBV27; j_gene: TRBJ2-3; abundance: .; d_gene: TRBD2; CDR3nt: TGTGCCAGCAGTTCCCGGACTAGCGGGACTAGCACAGATACGCAGTATTTT; CDR3aa: CASSSRTSGTSTDTQYF
v_gene: TRBV28; j_gene: TRBJ1-5; abundance: .; d_gene: .; CDR3nt: TGTGCCAGCAGCGAAGGGGGTAGCAATCAGCCCCAGCATTTT; CDR3aa: CASSEGGSNQPQHF
v_gene: TRBV7-8; j_gene: TRBJ2-1; abundance: .; d_gene: .; CDR3nt: TGTGCCAGCAGCCCGGACAGATACAATGAGCAGTTCTTC; CDR3aa: CASSPDRYNEQFF
v_gene: TRBV7-2; j_gene: TRBJ2-5; abundance: .; d_gene: TRBD2; CDR3nt: TGTGCCAGCACCGGGGGGAGCGGGAGTGGTGAGACCCAGTACTTC; CDR3aa: CASTGGSGSGETQYF
v_gene: TRBV19; j_gene: TRBJ2-6; abundance: .; d_gene: .; CDR3nt: TGTGCCAGTAGTATAGGCGGGTCTGGGGCCAACGTCCTGACTTTC; CDR3aa: CASSIGGSGANVLTF
v_gene: TRBV27; j_gene: TRBJ2-7; abundance: .; d_gene: .; CDR3nt: TGTGCCAGCAGTTTAGGCGGGCCCGCCTACGAGCAGTACTTC; CDR3aa: CASSLGGPAYEQYF
v_gene: TRBV19; j_gene: TRBJ1-3; abundance: .; d_gene: .; CDR3nt: TGTGCCAGTAGGAAATCCTCCTCCGAGAACACCATATATTTT; CDR3aa: CASRKSSSENTIYF
v_gene: TRBV15; j_gene: TRBJ2-7; abundance: .; d_gene: TRBD1; CDR3nt: TGTGCCACCAGCAGAGATTTAGGGACAGGGGGCGAACGGCCCGAAGGCCGATACGAGCAGTACTTC; CDR3aa: CATSRDLGTGGERPEGRYEQYF
v_gene: TRBV6-1; j_gene: TRBJ1-3; abundance: .; d_gene: TRBD1; CDR3nt: TGTGCCAGCCTATGGGGACAGACCCCTGGAAACACCATATATTTT; CDR3aa: CASLWGQTPGNTIYF